This entry lists 9 T cell receptor beta chains sequenced from one sample in a study of CD8 T cells in Susac syndrome. The RNA, about 0.5 to 1 ug, was put through reverse transcription using random hexamers. TCRdb passed the immunoSEQ multiplex PCR reads through MiXCR, listing each CDR3 protein once. The table has over 300,000 distinct CDR3 sequences, around 90% seen once. Sequencing used CD4+ T cells from PBMCs. The receptors were gathered from a human donor with multiple sclerosis.

The rearrangement links TRBV11-3 to TRBJ2-7; 8 nucleotides match TRBD2. The junction had 5 bases not matched to a gene; V was cut back by 1 base and J by 0 bases. The CDR3 has 16 residues. The germline V gene encodes CDR1 SGHNT and CDR2 YENEEA. The CDR3 is CASSLARGRRSYEQYF. CDR3 bases: TGTGCCAGCAGCTTAGCTCGCGGGAGGCGCTCCTACGAGCAGTACTTC.

V is TRBV7-9 and J is TRBJ2-7; weak D call: TRBD2 (6 bases). Germline CDR1 SEHNR, CDR2 FQNEAQ (reference sequence). The CDR3 extends over 14 amino acids. Trimming left V 2 bases short and J 6 bases short, with 14 bases between. The chain's CDR3 is CASSLMGEALEQYF. Written as DNA, the CDR3 is TGTGCCAGCAGCTTAATGGGGGAGGCGCTCGAGCAGTACTTC.

The J gene is TRBJ2-3, the V gene TRBV7-2; D call uncertain. Germline CDR1 SGHTA, CDR2 FQGNSA. The CDR3 covers 14 residues. V lost 1 base to trimming and J lost 3 bases, with 8 bases between them. CDR3 coding DNA: TGTGCCAGCAGCTTAGGACGACATACAGATACGCAGTATTTT. Its protein product is CASSLGRHTDTQYF.

The chain carries TRBV2 and TRBJ2-2; D not certain. V lost 2 bases, J lost 7 bases, and 8 bases lay in between. The germline CDR1 and CDR2 sequences are SNHLY and FYNNEI. CDR3 size: 13 residues. CDR3 sequence reads: CASSEMPGGELFF. The CDR3 DNA reads TGTGCCAGCAGTGAAATGCCGGGCGGGGAGCTGTTTTTT. Looking up the rest from reference TRBV2 and TRBJ2-2 gives the full variable domain: EPEVTQTPSHQVTQMGQEVILRCVPISNHLYFYWYRQILGQKVEFLVSFYNNEISEKSEIFDDQFSVERPDGSNFTLKIRSTKLEDSAMYFCASSEMPGGELFFGEGSRLTVL.

V and J are TRBV7-9 and TRBJ2-2; perhaps D is TRBD1 or TRBD2 (5 bases each). V dropped 1 base and J dropped 1 base, with 10 bases sitting between them. The CDR3 runs 16 residues. Germline CDR1 SEHNR, CDR2 FQNEAQ (reference sequence). The DNA of the CDR3 is TGTGCCAGCAGCTTAGGACGGGACCTGAACACCGGGGAGCTGTTTTTT. Protein product: CASSLGRDLNTGELFF.

V and J are TRBV20-1 and TRBJ2-1; 10 bases are a match to TRBD2. The V and J ends lost 3 bases and 7 bases, in that order; junction bases with no gene match: 9. Germline CDR1 reads DFQATT; CDR2 reads SNEGSKA (reference sequence). The CDR3 has 15 residues. The CDR3, as DNA: TGCAGTGCTAGGCCCAGCGGGAGGGCCGGGAATGAGCAGTTCTTC. Encoded protein: CSARPSGRAGNEQFF.

This sequence joins TRBV30 and TRBJ1-4, with 7 bases aligning to TRBD1. The CDR3 runs to 15 residues. Losses at the gene ends were 0 bases for V and 4 bases for J; bases not matched to a gene: 5. The V gene's germline CDR1 is GTSNPN and CDR2 SVGIG (reference sequence). CDR3 sequence: CAWSVGTDLNEKLFF. CDR3 in DNA: TGTGCCTGGAGTGTAGGGACAGATCTTAATGAAAAACTGTTTTTT.

The chain has TRBV5-1 and TRBJ2-1, with D maybe TRBD2 (6 bases). The CDR3 length is 14 residues. Germline V gives CDR1 SGHRS, CDR2 YFSETQ. Between the trimmed V and J ends, which lost 3 bases and 9 bases, there was a span of 16 bases. The CDR3 DNA sequence: TGCGCCAGCAGCTGGGGGGTAGGGCCGGCTGAGCAGTTCTTC. This encodes CASSWGVGPAEQFF.

The genes are TRBV20-1 and TRBJ1-2; D gene ambiguous. This CDR3 contains 11 residues. Per the germline V gene, CDR1 is DFQATT and CDR2 is SNEGSKA (reference sequence). The ends were cut back, 6 bases at V and 2 bases at J, with 7 bases in the middle. In DNA, the CDR3 is TGCAGTGCAGTTTTGAACTATGGCTACACCTTC. This translates into CSAVLNYGYTF.